Listed here are 26 T cell receptor beta chains from one sample, sequenced in a study of shared clonotypes between healthy human individuals. Generated by immunoSEQ multiplex PCR, the TCRdb table keeps only in-frame clones and is missing some. The sample has some 2,500,000 clones, 85% to 95% seen once. Sequences were obtained from naive CD4+ T cells from PBMCs. Subset: CD45RA+ positively selected. The origin of the receptors is a man aged 18 to 29 in good health. Some clones in this sample may be carry-over from other donors' samples.

A remark on this clone: A much larger clone is a single base away; this may be a read error. The sample holds other DNA sequences that translate to the same CDR3. The chain employs TRBV5-1 and TRBJ2-5, with D possibly TRBD1 on 5 matching bases. Germline V lookup: CDR1 SGHRS, CDR2 YFSETQ. Between the trimmed V and J ends, which lost 2 bases and 2 bases, there was a span of 7 bases. CDR3 length: 13 residues. CDR3 in amino acids: CASSLDRQETQYF. CDR3 DNA sequence: TGCGCCAGCAGCTTAGACAGACAAGAGACCCAGTACTTC.

The sample holds a few counts of this clone. The chain uses TRBV5-6 and TRBJ2-2; TRBD1 aligns across 8 bases. V trimming: 0 bases; J trimming: 6 bases; junction bases outside the gene matches: 7. The germline V gene encodes CDR1 SGHDT and CDR2 YYEEEE. The CDR3 has 16 amino acids. The CDR3 DNA follows: TGTGCCAGCAGCTTGGGACCGACAGGGGTGCCCGGGGAGCTGTTTTTT. It encodes CASSLGPTGVPGELFF. Variable domain in full (rest from reference TRBV5-6 and TRBJ2-2): DAGVTQSPTHLIKTRGQQVTLRCSPKSGHDTVSWYQQALGQGPQFIFQYYEEEERQRGNFPDRFSGHQFPNYSSELNVNALLLGDSALYLCASSLGPTGVPGELFFGEGSRLTVL.

This clone was detected once. The chain links TRBV7-2 to TRBJ2-2, with D uncertain. The CDR3 loop spans 16 amino acids. Per germline, CDR1 SGHTA and CDR2 FQGNSA. The V end was cut by 5 bases, the J end by 2 bases, with 15 bases between. The CDR3 loop is CASSPGRVRNTGELFF. CDR3 in DNA: TGTGCCAGCAGCCCTGGAAGGGTCAGAAACACCGGGGAGCTGTTTTTT.

V and J are TRBV18 and TRBJ1-5; tentatively, D is TRBD1 (6 bases). Trimming shortened V by 2 bases and J by 7 bases, and 15 bases separated the two germline ends. The CDR3 is made up of 15 amino acids. Germline loops: CDR1 KGHSH, CDR2 LQKENI. The chain's CDR3 is CASSPGEGGNQPQHF. Written as DNA, the CDR3 is TGTGCCAGCTCACCAGGAGAGGGGGGGAACCAGCCCCAGCATTTT.

This chain joins TRBV9 and TRBJ1-3, with D maybe TRBD1 (5 bases). Per germline, CDR1 SGDLS and CDR2 YYNGEE. This CDR3 has 16 residues. Trimming cost V 4 bases and J 0 bases, with 14 bases left between them. As DNA, the CDR3 is TGTGCCAGCAGCCCGGGGACGATTAGCTCTGGAAACACCATATATTTT. Its protein is CASSPGTISSGNTIYF.

The rearrangement joins TRBV6-1 to TRBJ2-7; 11 nucleotides align to TRBD2. V shed 4 bases and J 4 bases; nucleotides not matched to a gene: 3. Germline V lookup: CDR1 MNHNS, CDR2 SASEGT. CDR3 length: 14 residues. CDR3 loop: CASSVLAGVYEQYF. Written as DNA, the CDR3 is TGTGCCAGCAGTGTACTAGCGGGAGTTTACGAGCAGTACTTC.

With regard to this clone: A junction boundary mismatches the germline segment, possibly from a read error. V usage is TRBV28 and J usage is TRBJ2-7, with 9 bases lining up with TRBD2. This CDR3 region has 12 residues. Germline values: CDR1 MDHEN, CDR2 SYDVKM. The CDR3 reads CASSTPAGGKDF. The CDR3 DNA is TGTGCCAGCAGTACCCCCGCGGGGGGGAAGGACTTC.

This sequence joins TRBV28 and TRBJ1-6, with D possibly matching TRBD1 (6 bases). CDR1 MDHEN and CDR2 SYDVKM come from the germline V gene. CDR3 length: 12 residues. Trimming removed 7 bases from V and 10 bases from J, with 11 bases in between. CDR3 in amino acids: CASMPQGSPLHF. In nucleotides, the CDR3 is TGTGCCAGCATGCCTCAGGGGTCACCCCTCCACTTT.

This rearrangement joins TRBV5-1 to TRBJ2-1; D perhaps matches TRBD2 (6 bases). This CDR3 comprises 15 residues. Germline CDR1 is SGHRS and CDR2 is YFSETQ. Trimming left V 5 bases short and J 9 bases short, with 21 bases between. CDR3 protein: CASSFLGRAEGEQFF. The CDR3 nucleotides read TGCGCCAGCAGTTTTTTGGGGAGAGCGGAGGGTGAGCAGTTCTTC.

V usage is TRBV5-1 and J usage is TRBJ2-3; possibly TRBD2 for D (5 bases). CDR3 length equals 17 residues. V was cut by 2 bases and J by 2 bases, with 18 bases left in between. Germline V lookup: CDR1 SGHRS, CDR2 YFSETQ. This CDR3 reads CASSLDPGIIPTDTQYF. In DNA form, the CDR3 reads TGCGCCAGCAGCTTAGACCCGGGAATAATCCCCACAGATACGCAGTATTTT.

This CDR3 is CASSFLAGAPGEQYF. Written as DNA, the CDR3 is TGCGCCAGCAGCTTTCTAGCGGGTGCTCCGGGCGAGCAGTACTTC. The V gene is TRBV5-1, the J gene TRBJ2-7; 8 positions agree with TRBD2. The CDR3 totals 15 residues. Germline V CDR1 and CDR2: SGHRS, YFSETQ. J gave up 6 bases and V 2 bases, and 10 bases lay outside the gene matches.

The CDR3 nucleotides are TGTGCCAGCAGTTCGACCCGGACAGTTAGCAATCAGCCCCAGCATTTT. Amino acid sequence: CASSSTRTVSNQPQHF. The V and J genes are TRBV27 and TRBJ1-5, with D possibly matching TRBD1 (6 bases). Trimming stripped 4 bases from V and 0 bases from J, with 13 bases between. CDR3 length: 16 residues. Germline assignment: CDR1 MNHEY and CDR2 SMNVEV (reference sequence).

V and J are TRBV6-6 and TRBJ1-2; 8 bases line up with TRBD1. CDR1 and CDR2 (germline): MNHNY, SVGAGI (reference sequence). Trimming cost V 2 bases and J 2 bases; bases outside gene matches: 4. CDR3 length: 15 amino acids. The CDR3 DNA reads as TGTGCCAGCAGTTACGCTGGGACAGGCAACTATGGCTACACCTTC. Residues: CASSYAGTGNYGYTF.

The chain recombines TRBV6-6 with TRBJ2-1, with D possibly TRBD1 on 6 matching bases. This CDR3 has 12 amino acids. With 7 bases removed from V and 10 bases from J, the gap between germline ends came to 14 bases. The germline CDR1 and CDR2 sequences are MNHNY and SVGAGI (reference sequence). The CDR3 loop reads CASNPGEREQFF. Here the CDR3 DNA reads TGTGCCAGCAACCCAGGGGAAAGGGAGCAGTTCTTC.

The CDR3 is CASSRTGNTIYF. The CDR3 region has the DNA TGTGCCAGCAGCAGGACAGGAAACACCATATATTTT. The rearrangement joins TRBV2 to TRBJ1-3; a possible D gene is TRBD1 (5 bases). V was cut by 6 bases and J by 4 bases, with 7 bases left in between. This CDR3 contains 12 residues. Germline CDR1 SNHLY, CDR2 FYNNEI.

The gene calls are TRBV9 and TRBJ1-2; D is possibly TRBD1 (5 bases). Germline V gene lookup returns CDR1 SGDLS and CDR2 YYNGEE. Trimming shortened V by 4 bases and J by 0 bases, and 19 bases separated the two germline ends. The CDR3 extends over 17 amino acids. In DNA form, the CDR3 reads TGTGCCAGCAGCCCCACGGGGACTAACCTAGCTAACTATGGCTACACCTTC. Protein product: CASSPTGTNLANYGYTF.

The V and J genes are TRBV4-2 and TRBJ1-1; possible D gene TRBD1, 6 bases. V was clipped by 1 base and J by 3 bases, with 12 bases between them. The CDR3 covers 15 residues. Germline V gives CDR1 LGHNA, CDR2 YNFKEQ. CDR3 residues: CASSQVLRQDTEAFF. The CDR3 DNA sequence: TGTGCCAGCAGCCAAGTGCTGCGACAGGACACTGAAGCTTTCTTT.

The rearrangement joins TRBV11-3 to TRBJ2-1; maybe TRBD2 (7 bases). CDR1 is SGHNT and CDR2 is YENEEA in the germline V gene. This CDR3 is built from 15 residues. V was trimmed by 6 bases and J by 7 bases, leaving 19 bases between them. DNA of the CDR3: TGTGCCAGCAGTCAAGGGGGGGTTGGGGCAAATGAGCAGTTCTTC. Amino acid sequence: CASSQGGVGANEQFF.

The rearrangement uses TRBV28 and TRBJ1-2, with D unclear. V lost 6 bases and J 5 bases, leaving 10 bases between the germline ends. The length of the CDR3 is 12 residues. Germline CDR1 reads MDHEN; CDR2 reads SYDVKM. The CDR3 sequence is CASSPLAYGYTF. CDR3 DNA: TGTGCCAGCAGCCCCTTGGCGTATGGCTACACCTTC.

In DNA, the CDR3 is TGTGCCAGTAGTATCGGTCAGGGGAGAGAAGAGACCCAGTACTTC. Protein: CASSIGQGREETQYF. The rearrangement links TRBV19 to TRBJ2-5; a possible D gene is TRBD1 (6 bases). CDR1 LNHDA and CDR2 SQIVND come from the germline V gene (reference sequence). V gave up 3 bases and J gave up 3 bases, with 14 bases separating them. The CDR3 contains 15 residues.

The CDR3 here is CASRDTPQGNEQFF. For the CDR3, the DNA is TGTGCCAGCAGAGATACGCCACAGGGCAATGAGCAGTTCTTC. V and J are TRBV5-6 and TRBJ2-1; a weak D match, TRBD1 (6 bases). The ends were cut back, 5 bases at V and 6 bases at J, with 15 bases in the middle. Germline CDR1 and CDR2: SGHDT and YYEEEE. The CDR3 loop spans 14 amino acids.

A single count supports this clone. V is TRBV2 and J is TRBJ2-7, with D possibly being TRBD2 (7 bases). This CDR3 region has 14 residues. Germline V CDR1 and CDR2: SNHLY, FYNNEI. V lost 7 bases and J 3 bases, leaving 16 bases between the germline ends. CDR3 DNA: TGTGCCAGCACATGGGGGCTAGCGGTCTACGAGCAGTACTTC. Its translation: CASTWGLAVYEQYF.

The chain employs TRBV11-2 and TRBJ2-3; 12 bases agree with TRBD2. Germline trimming cut 3 bases from V and 6 bases from J; bases unmatched to any gene: 4. Germline values: CDR1 SGHAT, CDR2 FQNNGV. The CDR3 consists of 15 residues. CDR3 in amino acids: CASSFSSGREDTQYF. DNA for the CDR3: TGTGCCAGCAGCTTTTCTAGCGGGAGGGAGGATACGCAGTATTTT.

The rearrangement uses TRBV6-5 and TRBJ2-7, with D hard to call. Germline V CDR1 and CDR2: MNHEY, SVGAGI. V dropped 5 bases and J dropped 6 bases, with 11 bases sitting between them. The CDR3 length is 12 residues. The CDR3 region is CASSATNLEQYF. The CDR3 DNA reads TGTGCCAGCAGTGCGACCAACCTCGAGCAGTACTTC.

This chain joins TRBV4-2 and TRBJ2-3, with D unclear. The V and J ends lost 4 bases and 0 bases respectively, with 8 bases between them. CDR3 length: 14 amino acids. The germline CDR1 and CDR2 sequences are LGHNA and YNFKEQ. DNA of the CDR3: TGTGCCAGCAGCCCCGGAGATAGCACAGATACGCAGTATTTT. This translates into CASSPGDSTDTQYF.

The CDR3 DNA is TGTGCCAGCAGTTTATCGCTGCAGGGGTGGCAGCCCCAGCATTTT. Its protein product is CASSLSLQGWQPQHF. This chain links TRBV28 with TRBJ1-5; D might be TRBD1 (6 bases). The length of the CDR3 is 15 residues. CDR1 is MDHEN and CDR2 is SYDVKM in the germline V gene. The V end lost 1 base, the J end lost 7 bases, and 14 bases lay between the germline ends.